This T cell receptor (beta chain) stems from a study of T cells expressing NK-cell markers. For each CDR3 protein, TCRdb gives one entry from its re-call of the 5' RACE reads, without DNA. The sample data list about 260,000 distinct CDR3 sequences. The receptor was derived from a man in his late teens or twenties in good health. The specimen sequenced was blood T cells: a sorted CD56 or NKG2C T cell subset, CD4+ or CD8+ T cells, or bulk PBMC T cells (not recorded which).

This CDR3 is CASSFPGRFRNTIYF. The chain has TRBV12-3 or TRBV12-4 and TRBJ1-3; TCRdb calls TRBD1, which cannot be checked without DNA. The CDR3 is made up of 15 amino acids.